The rows below give T cell receptor beta chains drawn from one sample of a study of blood T cell repertoires in COVID-19. Here immunoSEQ multiplex PCR was the method, and the copy in TCRdb shows in-frame clones only, minus some. Of some 260,000 clones listed, roughly 88% are singletons. The specimen sequenced was peripheral blood. These receptors were taken from a human donor in a cohort sampled during active COVID-19. CDR3s include the opening cysteine and the closing phenylalanine or tryptophan. The order of the fields is V gene, D gene, J gene, clone size, CDR3 DNA, CDR3 protein. A D gene is named only where the DNA matches it firmly. Rows give clone size only sometimes, using once, few, many, or a class for an expanded clone.

TRBV9	TRBD1	TRBJ1-3	.	TGTGCCAGCAGCGCCGGACAGGGGAGGGGAAACACCATATATTTT	CASSAGQGRGNTIYF
TRBV21-1	.	TRBJ2-7	.	TGTGCCAGCAGCATCGATAGCCGGGACAGTCCCTACGAGCAGTACTTC	CASSIDSRDSPYEQYF
TRBV9	.	TRBJ2-7	.	TGTGCCAGCAGCGTTTCCCGGACGCGGGCCGGCGAGCAGTACTTC	CASSVSRTRAGEQYF
TRBV28	TRBD1	TRBJ1-2	.	TGTGCCAGCAGCCCCCCCCCGAGACAGGGACCCAACTATGGCTACACCTTC	CASSPPPRQGPNYGYTF
TRBV7-2	TRBD1	TRBJ1-2	.	TGTGCCAGCAGCTTAGGGGACAGGGGCGCTGGCTACACCTTC	CASSLGDRGAGYTF
TRBV4-3	TRBD1	TRBJ1-5	once	TGCGCCAGCAGCCAAGCCCCAGGGGGTGGTCAGCCCCAGCATTTT	CASSQAPGGGQPQHF
TRBV6-5	TRBD1	TRBJ2-7	once	TGTGCCAGCAGTTACGGCTTAGGACAGGAAACCTACGAGCAGTACTTC	CASSYGLGQETYEQYF
TRBV6-5	TRBD1	TRBJ1-4	once	TGTGCCAGCAGTTCACGACAGGGGATCATTGAAAAACTGTTTTTT	CASSSRQGIIEKLFF
TRBV29-1	.	TRBJ2-5	.	TGCAGCGTTGAGGTAGCTGAGGAGACCCAGTACTTC	CSVEVAEETQYF
TRBV5-6	.	TRBJ1-5	.	TGTGCCAGCAGCTTGTTCGGACAGAAAATAGGCAATCAGCCCCAGCATTTT	CASSLFGQKIGNQPQHF
TRBV7-2	.	TRBJ2-2	few	TGTGCCAGCAGCTTTGTGTCTAACACCGGGGAGCTGTTTTTT	CASSFVSNTGELFF
TRBV11-3	TRBD2	TRBJ2-5	.	TGTGCCAGCAGCGAAGGTGGACTAGGGACCCGGACCCAGTACTTC	CASSEGGLGTRTQYF
TRBV7-9	TRBD1	TRBJ1-5	.	TGTGCCAGCAGCTTAGAGAGGACAGGGGAGGTTGGACAGCCCCAGCATTTT	CASSLERTGEVGQPQHF
TRBV7-2	.	TRBJ1-2	.	TGTGCCAGCACCCGACAGGATCACTATGGCTACACCTTC	CASTRQDHYGYTF
TRBV21-1	.	TRBJ1-2	.	TGTGCCGGAAGTCCCCTCAAAGGCGTGTTAGGGAGTAGAAATGGCTACACCTTC	CAGSPLKGVLGSRNGYTF
TRBV27	TRBD2	TRBJ2-7	few	TGTGCCAGCAGTCCCTCGGCTAGCGGGACGGGTGAGCAGTACTTC	CASSPSASGTGEQYF
TRBV28	.	TRBJ1-3	.	TGTGCCAGCAGCTCCGCAGGGGCAGGTGGTGGAAACACCATATATTTT	CASSSAGAGGGNTIYF
TRBV6-5	.	TRBJ2-3	.	.	CASSSSLSADTQYF
TRBV4-1	.	TRBJ1-2	.	TGCGCCAGCAGCCAAGAGAACTGGGGGCGACGCACCTTC	CASSQENWGRRTF
TRBV7-2	TRBD2	TRBJ2-7	.	TGTGCCAGCAGCCCGACCGGCGGGAGCCACGAGCAGTACTTC	CASSPTGGSHEQYF
TRBV7-3	TRBD2	TRBJ2-3	.	TGTGCCAGCAGTAGCCGGGTGGGCGGGAGCTCAGATACGCAGTATTTT	CASSSRVGGSSDTQYF
TRBV11-2	.	TRBJ1-1	.	TGTGCCAGCAGCCGACAGATTGAAGCTTTCTTT	CASSRQIEAFF
TRBV13	.	TRBJ2-4	.	TGTGCCAGCTGCTTAGATCGGGGTGGCGGAGCCAAAAACATTCAGTACTTC	CASCLDRGGGAKNIQYF
TRBV9	.	TRBJ2-1	.	TGTGCCAGCAGCGGACAAACCCGGGACTTCTACAATGAGCAGTTCTTC	CASSGQTRDFYNEQFF
TRBV25-1	.	TRBJ2-3	.	TGTGCCAGCAGTGAATATGGCGGGGCGGCTGCAGATACGCAGTATTTT	CASSEYGGAAADTQYF
TRBV7-2	.	TRBJ1-4	.	TGTGCCAGCAGCTTATCCGTACGGGAAAAACTGTTTTTT	CASSLSVREKLFF